This T cell receptor beta chain appears in the sequencing data of a study of response to subunit inactivated influenza vaccine (dated by TCRdb to 2016 to 2019). Background on the whole study: Deep quantitative T cell receptor repertoire profiling was used in the study to track responses to a trivalent subunit inactivated influenza vaccine. Summary of the overall study and its limitations: The authors proposed that each seasonal influenza vaccination may bring in only a limited number of new T cells.

The method was RT-PCR. The reads were generated on an Illumina HiSeq 2500. Through fastp at Q25 and MiXCR, TCRdb rebuilt clones from the public reads, retaining in-frame beta chains. A single entry per CDR3 protein holds the most common genes and DNA from its merged rows. Present in this sample are hundreds of thousands of distinct CDR3 sequences, about 25% of which were seen just once. The ten largest clones represent 1.5% to 2% of the sample. Via the germline V gene, CDR1 is SGHVS and CDR2 FNYEAQ. At the junction V is shortened by 2 bases and J by 6 bases, with 13 bases in between. Counted from cysteine to phenylalanine, this CDR3 has 15 amino acids. Just the 45-base CDR3 DNA is kept, in frame starting at base 1. Notes on this clonotype: The antigen this receptor binds is unknown. No base quality information exists; no much larger clone differs at one position.

This sequence originates from a man aged 50-59 years who received an inactivated influenza vaccine. Donor details come from another sample of the same person, matched by shared clones. The sample in question was CD4+ T cells sorted from PBMCs, obtained approximately 5 days after vaccination. The chain employs TRBV7-6 and TRBJ2-2; confidence is insufficient to name the D gene. The sequenced DNA: TGTGCCAGCAGCTTAAGGCTTGCTGGGGCCGGGGAGCTGTTTTTT. Its product reads: CASSLRLAGAGELFF.